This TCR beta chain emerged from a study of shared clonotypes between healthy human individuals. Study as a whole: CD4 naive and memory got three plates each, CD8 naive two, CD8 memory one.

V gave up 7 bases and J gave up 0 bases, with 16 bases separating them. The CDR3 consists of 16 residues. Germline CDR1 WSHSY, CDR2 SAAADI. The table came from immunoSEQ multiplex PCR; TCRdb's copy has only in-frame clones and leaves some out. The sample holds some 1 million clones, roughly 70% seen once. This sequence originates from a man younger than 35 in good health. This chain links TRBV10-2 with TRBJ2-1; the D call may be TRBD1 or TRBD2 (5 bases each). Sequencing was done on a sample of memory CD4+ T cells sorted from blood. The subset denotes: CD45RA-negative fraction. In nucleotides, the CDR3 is TGCGCCAGCATCGGGACCCTAACTAGCTCCTACAATGAGCAGTTCTTC. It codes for CASIGTLTSSYNEQFF.